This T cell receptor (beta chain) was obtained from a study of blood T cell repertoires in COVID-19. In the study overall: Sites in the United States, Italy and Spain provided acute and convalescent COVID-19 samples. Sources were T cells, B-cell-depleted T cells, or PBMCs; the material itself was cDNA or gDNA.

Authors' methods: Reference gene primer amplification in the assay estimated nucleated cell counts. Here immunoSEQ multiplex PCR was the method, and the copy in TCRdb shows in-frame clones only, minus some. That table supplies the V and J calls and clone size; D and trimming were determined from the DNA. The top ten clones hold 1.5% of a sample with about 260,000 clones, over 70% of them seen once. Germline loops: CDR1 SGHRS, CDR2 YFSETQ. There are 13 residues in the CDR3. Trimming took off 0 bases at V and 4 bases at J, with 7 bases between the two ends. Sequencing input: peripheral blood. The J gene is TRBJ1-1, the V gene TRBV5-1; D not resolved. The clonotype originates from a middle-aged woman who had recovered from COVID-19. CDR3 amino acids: CASSLGHSTEAFF. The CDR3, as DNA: TGCGCCAGCAGCTTGGGGCACAGCACTGAAGCTTTCTTT. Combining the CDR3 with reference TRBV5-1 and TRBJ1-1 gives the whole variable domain KAGVTQTPRYLIKTRGQQVTLSCSPISGHRSVSWYQQTPGQGLQFLFEYFSETQRNKGNFPGRFSGRQFSNSRSEMNVSTLELGDSALYLCASSLGHSTEAFFGQGTRLTVV.